Listed below are T cell receptor beta chains from one sample, sequenced in a study of T-cell memory formation after mild COVID-19. One entry per CDR3 protein results from TCRdb running MiXCR on the 5' RACE reads. The profile shows fewer than 70,000 distinct CDR3 sequences, 8% to 9.5% of them singletons. Sequenced sample: PBMCs or a T cell subset sorted from them (not recorded which). The origin of the receptors is a man younger than 35 who had mild COVID-19 (a few samples of this study predate the infection). Cell type and time point are not known. Both conserved end residues are part of each CDR3. D genes are given only for firm matches. Size is stated for part of the rows, as once, few or many counts, or as a class when the clone is expanded.

V	D	J	size	DNA	CDR3
TRBV11-2	.	TRBJ2-3	few	TGTGCCAGCAGCCCACCTCCCCTCGATACGCAGTATTTT	CASSPPPLDTQYF
TRBV4-3	TRBD2	TRBJ2-3	many	TGCGCCAGCAGCCAAGTACTAGCGGGGGGCCGGATGGATACGCAGTATTTT	CASSQVLAGGRMDTQYF
TRBV2	.	TRBJ2-3	.	TGTGCCAGCAGTGAAGTGGGGGCCCGCACAGATACGCAGTATTTT	CASSEVGARTDTQYF
TRBV11-2	.	TRBJ2-5	.	TGTGCCAGCAGCCCGACTGCATGGGAGACCCAGTACTTC	CASSPTAWETQYF
TRBV5-1	.	TRBJ2-7	many	TGCGCCAGCGCGTCCGACAGATACTACGAGCAGTACTTC	CASASDRYYEQYF
TRBV3-1	TRBD1	TRBJ2-2	few	TGTGCCAGCAGCCAAGGGACAGGGTACACCGGGGAGCTGTTTTTT	CASSQGTGYTGELFF
TRBV7-2	.	TRBJ2-1	.	TGTGCCAGCAACCCTAGGTTGGGGCAGGATGAGCAGTTCTTC	CASNPRLGQDEQFF
TRBV7-2	.	TRBJ1-1	.	TGTGCCAGCAGCCCTGGGGGGAACACTGAAGCTTTCTTT	CASSPGGNTEAFF
TRBV11-1	.	TRBJ2-5	many	TGTGCCAGCAGCTTGGGGGAAGAGACCCAGTACTTC	CASSLGEETQYF
TRBV12-3/TRBV12-4	.	TRBJ2-3	few	TGTGCCAGCAGCGTTGACAGCCCAAGCGGTACGCAGTATTTT	CASSVDSPSGTQYF
TRBV29-1	.	TRBJ2-1	.	TGCAGCGCCGGTTGGACCTCCTACAATGAGCAGTTCTTC	CSAGWTSYNEQFF
TRBV7-2	.	TRBJ2-5	.	TGTGCAAGCAGCTCCCGACGGGACCAAGAGACCCAGTACTTC	CASSSRRDQETQYF
TRBV12-3/TRBV12-4	.	TRBJ1-2	.	TGTGCCAGCAGTTATAACTATGGCTACACCTTC	CASSYNYGYTF
TRBV6-1	TRBD1	TRBJ1-5	few	TGTGCCAGCAGAGACAGGGTTAGCAATCAGCCCCAGCATTTT	CASRDRVSNQPQHF
TRBV5-1	TRBD1	TRBJ2-1	many	TGCGCCAGCAGCCCCTCCCCGGGACAGGATGAGCAGTTCTTC	CASSPSPGQDEQFF
TRBV18	.	TRBJ2-2	.	TGTGCCAGCTCACCACGGAGCACCGGGGAGCTGTTTTTT	CASSPRSTGELFF
TRBV2	.	TRBJ1-5	.	TGTGCCAGCAGTGAATCTACGGTGCAGCCCCAGCATTTT	CASSESTVQPQHF
TRBV12-3/TRBV12-4	.	TRBJ2-7	few	TGTGCCAGCAGTTTAATCGGGAACGAGCAGTACTTC	CASSLIGNEQYF
TRBV5-4	TRBD1	TRBJ2-3	.	TGTGCCAGCAGCTCTCGGACAGGGTGGGGCACAGATACGCAGTATTTT	CASSSRTGWGTDTQYF
TRBV6-2/TRBV6-3	.	TRBJ2-3	few	TGTGCCAGCTACGACGGCACTCGCACAGATACGCAGTATTTT	CASYDGTRTDTQYF
TRBV3-1	.	TRBJ1-2	.	TGTGCCAGCAGCCACGCCACCGTGTACACCTTC	CASSHATVYTF
TRBV6-2/TRBV6-3	.	TRBJ1-2	.	TGTGCCAGCAGCACCTCGGGCGACACCAACTATGGCTACACCTTC	CASSTSGDTNYGYTF
TRBV5-1	TRBD1	TRBJ2-1	many	TGCGCCAGCAGCCTGATAGGGACAGGTGAGCAGTTCTTC	CASSLIGTGEQFF
TRBV6-5	TRBD2	TRBJ2-1	few	TGTGCCAGCAGTAGCACACTAGCGGGGGGCTCCTACAATGAGCAGTTCTTC	CASSSTLAGGSYNEQFF
TRBV7-7	.	TRBJ2-2	.	TGTGCCAGCAGCTATGCGCGCGCCGGGGAGCTGTTTTTT	CASSYARAGELFF
TRBV6-6	TRBD1	TRBJ2-1	few	TGTGCCAGCAGCCCGGACAGGGAGTCCCACAATGAGCAGTTCTTC	CASSPDRESHNEQFF
TRBV5-1	.	TRBJ2-1	.	TGCGCCAGCAGCTTGGCCGGGGCCGTAGTGCAGTTCTTC	CASSLAGAVVQFF
TRBV7-8	TRBD1	TRBJ1-3	few	TGTGCCAGCAGCTCCAGGGGGAAAGTATCTGGAAACACCATATATTTT	CASSSRGKVSGNTIYF
TRBV12-3/TRBV12-4	.	TRBJ2-1	.	TGTGCCAGCAGTTTTGCACAGGTAAATGAGCAGTTCTTC	CASSFAQVNEQFF